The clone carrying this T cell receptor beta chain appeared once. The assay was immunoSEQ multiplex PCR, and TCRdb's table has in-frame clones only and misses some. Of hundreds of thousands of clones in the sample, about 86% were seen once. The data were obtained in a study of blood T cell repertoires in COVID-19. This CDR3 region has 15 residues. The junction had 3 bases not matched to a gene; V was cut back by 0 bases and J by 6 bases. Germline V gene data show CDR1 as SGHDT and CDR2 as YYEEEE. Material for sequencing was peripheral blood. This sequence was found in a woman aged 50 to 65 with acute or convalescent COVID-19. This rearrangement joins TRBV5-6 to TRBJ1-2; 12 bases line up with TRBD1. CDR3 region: CASSLGGTGGHGYTF. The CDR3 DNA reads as TGTGCCAGCAGCTTGGGCGGGACAGGGGGCCATGGCTACACCTTC.